The present T cell receptor (beta chain) was sequenced within a study of beta chain features in type 1 diabetes. This clone was seen more than once but under ten times. Since all of the isolated RNA was reverse transcribed, expressed TCRB transcripts were what got sequenced. Here immunoSEQ multiplex PCR was the method, and the copy in TCRdb shows in-frame clones only, minus some. The sample holds hundreds of thousands of clones; around 10% are singletons and the top ten take just under 0.035%. The CDR3 has 16 amino acids. V was shortened by 5 bases and J by 6 bases, with 22 bases between the two germline ends. CDR1 SGHAT and CDR2 FQNNGV come from the germline V gene.

V usage is TRBV11-2 and J usage is TRBJ1-1, with D maybe TRBD1 (5 bases). What was sequenced was naive CD4+ T cells from blood. The receptor's source is a young woman in good health. Here the CDR3 reads CASSPLRGRAGSEAFF. CDR3 nucleotide sequence: TGTGCCAGCAGCCCCCTAAGGGGCAGGGCGGGATCTGAAGCTTTCTTT. The variable domain in full, with the rest retrieved from reference TRBV11-2 and TRBJ1-1, is EAGVAQSPRYKIIEKRQSVAFWCNPISGHATLYWYQQILGQGPKLLIQFQNNGVVDDSQLPKDRFSAERLKGVDSTLKIQPAKLEDSAVYLCASSPLRGRAGSEAFFGQGTRLTVV.